The rows below give T cell receptor beta chains drawn from one sample of a study of blood T cells in healthy people across ages. TCRdb passed the 5' RACE reads through MiXCR, listing each CDR3 protein once. The table lists 1.5 million to 2 million distinct CDR3 sequences, about 49% of them singletons. The sequenced material came from blood. These receptor sequences come from a woman aged 40 to 50 in good health. Both conserved end residues are part of each CDR3. D genes are given only for firm matches. Clone size is shown for a subset of rows, as once, few, many or a class of expanded clone.

D gene: TRBD1
CDR3 length: 15
V gene: TRBV24-1
clone size: NA
J gene: TRBJ2-5
CDR3 protein: CATSDVRTGEETQYF
CDR3 DNA: TGTGCCACCAGTGATGTCCGGACAGGGGAAGAGACCCAGTACTTC

D gene: NA
CDR3 length: 15
V gene: TRBV5-1
clone size: NA
J gene: TRBJ2-1
CDR3 protein: CASSLGQLNYNEQFF
CDR3 DNA: TGCGCCAGCAGCTTGGGTCAGCTTAACTACAATGAGCAGTTCTTC

D gene: TRBD1
CDR3 length: 13
V gene: TRBV6-2/TRBV6-3
clone size: NA
J gene: TRBJ1-1
CDR3 protein: CASSARQGREAFF
CDR3 DNA: TGTGCCAGCAGTGCGAGACAGGGTAGGGAAGCTTTCTTT

D gene: NA
CDR3 length: 13
V gene: TRBV29-1
clone size: once
J gene: TRBJ2-7
CDR3 protein: CSVGTRQSYEQYF
CDR3 DNA: TGCAGCGTTGGCACGAGACAGTCCTACGAGCAGTACTTC

D gene: NA
CDR3 length: 12
V gene: TRBV29-1
clone size: NA
J gene: TRBJ2-5
CDR3 protein: CSVGGRKETQYF
CDR3 DNA: TGCAGCGTTGGAGGGAGGAAGGAGACCCAGTACTTC

D gene: TRBD2
CDR3 length: 16
V gene: TRBV27
clone size: NA
J gene: TRBJ2-7
CDR3 protein: CASSLSSGTYYYEQYF
CDR3 DNA: TGTGCCAGCAGTTTATCCAGCGGGACCTACTATTACGAGCAGTACTTC

D gene: TRBD1
CDR3 length: 14
V gene: TRBV12-3/TRBV12-4
clone size: NA
J gene: TRBJ1-5
CDR3 protein: CASTGGWGNQPQHF
CDR3 DNA: TGTGCCAGCACAGGGGGGTGGGGCAATCAGCCCCAGCATTTT

D gene: TRBD1
CDR3 length: 12
V gene: TRBV24-1
clone size: NA
J gene: TRBJ2-7
CDR3 protein: CATSDRVNEQYF
CDR3 DNA: TGTGCCACCAGCGACAGGGTCAACGAGCAGTACTTC

D gene: TRBD1
CDR3 length: 15
V gene: TRBV7-2
clone size: few
J gene: TRBJ1-2
CDR3 protein: CASSQTGTGVYGYTF
CDR3 DNA: TGTGCCAGCAGCCAAACCGGGACAGGGGTATATGGCTACACCTTC

D gene: NA
CDR3 length: 14
V gene: TRBV7-2
clone size: few
J gene: TRBJ1-2
CDR3 protein: CASSLDPAADGYTF
CDR3 DNA: TGTGCCAGCAGCTTAGATCCCGCTGCAGATGGCTACACCTTC

D gene: NA
CDR3 length: 12
V gene: TRBV2
clone size: NA
J gene: TRBJ1-2
CDR3 protein: CASTVSNYGYTF
CDR3 DNA: TGTGCCAGCACTGTCAGCAACTATGGCTACACCTTC

D gene: TRBD2
CDR3 length: 16
V gene: TRBV27
clone size: NA
J gene: TRBJ2-7
CDR3 protein: CASSPTLAGGCYEQYF
CDR3 DNA: TGTGCCAGCAGTCCCACACTAGCGGGGGGATGCTACGAGCAGTACTTC

D gene: NA
CDR3 length: 15
V gene: TRBV29-1
clone size: NA
J gene: TRBJ2-7
CDR3 protein: CSVEGRGLASYEQYF
CDR3 DNA: TGCAGCGTTGAAGGTAGGGGGTTAGCTTCCTACGAGCAGTACTTC

D gene: TRBD2
CDR3 length: 16
V gene: TRBV9
clone size: NA
J gene: TRBJ2-3
CDR3 protein: CASSVRRGESTDTQYF
CDR3 DNA: TGTGCCAGCAGCGTTAGACGGGGGGAGAGCACAGATACGCAGTATTTT

D gene: NA
CDR3 length: 15
V gene: TRBV28
clone size: NA
J gene: TRBJ1-5
CDR3 protein: CASSSIRDPNQPQHF
CDR3 DNA: TGTGCCAGCAGTTCTATCCGGGACCCCAATCAGCCCCAGCATTTT

D gene: TRBD1
CDR3 length: 17
V gene: TRBV7-2
clone size: NA
J gene: TRBJ1-5
CDR3 protein: CASSLVGGTGGFQPQHF
CDR3 DNA: TGTGCCAGCAGCTTAGTTGGCGGGACAGGGGGCTTTCAGCCCCAGCATTTT

D gene: NA
CDR3 length: 13
V gene: TRBV6-1
clone size: once
J gene: TRBJ2-5
CDR3 protein: CASIRVASGTQYF
CDR3 DNA: TGTGCCAGCATACGAGTAGCTTCGGGGACCCAGTACTTC

D gene: NA
CDR3 length: 12
V gene: TRBV20-1
clone size: few
J gene: TRBJ2-7
CDR3 protein: CSGSGFFYEQYF
CDR3 DNA: TGCAGCGGGAGTGGATTTTTCTACGAGCAGTACTTC

D gene: NA
CDR3 length: 14
V gene: TRBV4-3
clone size: NA
J gene: TRBJ1-1
CDR3 protein: CASGYGTHVAEAFF
CDR3 DNA: TGCGCCAGCGGATACGGGACCCACGTCGCTGAAGCTTTCTTT

D gene: NA
CDR3 length: 12
V gene: TRBV7-2
clone size: NA
J gene: TRBJ2-1
CDR3 protein: CASREGNNVQFF
CDR3 DNA: TGTGCCAGCAGAGAGGGAAACAATGTGCAGTTCTTC

D gene: TRBD1
CDR3 length: 15
V gene: TRBV24-1
clone size: NA
J gene: TRBJ2-7
CDR3 protein: CATSDPDTVTGEQYF
CDR3 DNA: TGTGCCACCAGTGATCCCGACACGGTGACAGGGGAGCAGTACTTC

D gene: NA
CDR3 length: 15
V gene: TRBV4-3
clone size: NA
J gene: TRBJ2-7
CDR3 protein: CASSQVQGTDYEQYF
CDR3 DNA: TGCGCCAGCAGCCAAGTGCAGGGAACCGACTACGAGCAGTACTTC

D gene: NA
CDR3 length: 16
V gene: TRBV2
clone size: NA
J gene: TRBJ2-1
CDR3 protein: CASSEGHGSSYNEQFF
CDR3 DNA: TGTGCCAGCAGTGAAGGGCATGGGAGCTCCTACAATGAGCAGTTCTTC

D gene: TRBD1
CDR3 length: 14
V gene: TRBV19
clone size: NA
J gene: TRBJ1-2
CDR3 protein: CASRPGQGRNGYTF
CDR3 DNA: TGTGCCAGTAGGCCAGGACAGGGAAGGAATGGCTACACCTTC

D gene: TRBD2
CDR3 length: 16
V gene: TRBV4-2
clone size: NA
J gene: TRBJ2-7
CDR3 protein: CASSQSTLAGDDEQYF
CDR3 DNA: TGTGCCAGCAGCCAATCCACACTAGCGGGGGATGACGAGCAGTACTTC

D gene: TRBD2
CDR3 length: 15
V gene: TRBV10-3
clone size: few
J gene: TRBJ2-1
CDR3 protein: CAISEFSGGAAEQFF
CDR3 DNA: TGTGCCATCAGTGAGTTCAGCGGGGGGGCCGCTGAGCAGTTCTTC

D gene: TRBD1
CDR3 length: 16
V gene: TRBV20-1
clone size: few
J gene: TRBJ2-1
CDR3 protein: CSAREGGTGTGNEQFF
CDR3 DNA: TGCAGTGCTAGAGAAGGAGGGACAGGGACGGGGAATGAGCAGTTCTTC

D gene: NA
CDR3 length: 11
V gene: TRBV20-1
clone size: NA
J gene: TRBJ2-1
CDR3 protein: CLPSIYNEQFF
CDR3 DNA: TGCCTACCGTCAATATACAATGAGCAGTTCTTC

D gene: NA
CDR3 length: 15
V gene: TRBV11-2
clone size: once
J gene: TRBJ2-3
CDR3 protein: CTSSPDGGSTDTQYF
CDR3 DNA: TGTACCAGCAGCCCCGACGGCGGAAGCACAGATACGCAGTATTTT

D gene: NA
CDR3 length: 14
V gene: TRBV20-1
clone size: NA
J gene: TRBJ2-3
CDR3 protein: CSADRGRSTDTQYF
CDR3 DNA: TGCAGTGCAGACCGGGGGCGAAGCACAGATACGCAGTATTTT

D gene: NA
CDR3 length: 19
V gene: TRBV4-1
clone size: NA
J gene: TRBJ2-1
CDR3 protein: CASSQDDPGGLSSYNEQFF
CDR3 DNA: TGCGCCAGCAGCCAAGATGATCCGGGGGGCCTTAGCTCCTACAATGAGCAGTTCTTC

D gene: TRBD2
CDR3 length: 15
V gene: TRBV5-1
clone size: NA
J gene: TRBJ2-1
CDR3 protein: CASTESGGSYNEQFF
CDR3 DNA: TGCGCCAGCACAGAAAGCGGGGGTTCCTACAATGAGCAGTTCTTC

D gene: NA
CDR3 length: 13
V gene: TRBV10-3
clone size: few
J gene: TRBJ2-4
CDR3 protein: CAIRRSEESIQYF
CDR3 DNA: TGTGCCATCAGACGTAGCGAAGAAAGCATTCAGTACTTC

D gene: TRBD2
CDR3 length: 15
V gene: TRBV7-2
clone size: NA
J gene: TRBJ2-7
CDR3 protein: CASSPYGLAGGEQYF
CDR3 DNA: TGTGCCAGCAGCCCATACGGACTAGCGGGAGGCGAGCAGTACTTC

D gene: NA
CDR3 length: 21
V gene: TRBV21-1
clone size: few
J gene: TRBJ2-5
CDR3 protein: CASSKALTEGGGTQYQETQYF
CDR3 DNA: TGTGCCAGCAGCAAAGCGCTGACGGAAGGCGGGGGGACACAGTACCAAGAGACCCAGTACTTC

D gene: NA
CDR3 length: 13
V gene: TRBV6-1
clone size: NA
J gene: TRBJ2-5
CDR3 protein: CASVRQYQETQYF
CDR3 DNA: TGTGCCAGCGTCAGGCAGTACCAAGAGACCCAGTACTTC

D gene: TRBD1
CDR3 length: 13
V gene: TRBV20-1
clone size: few
J gene: TRBJ2-7
CDR3 protein: CSANRQGTYEQYF
CDR3 DNA: TGCAGTGCTAATAGACAGGGAACCTACGAGCAGTACTTC

D gene: NA
CDR3 length: 13
V gene: TRBV6-6
clone size: many
J gene: TRBJ2-7
CDR3 protein: CASSSGRAYEQYF
CDR3 DNA: TGTGCCAGCAGTTCCGGACGGGCCTACGAGCAGTACTTC

D gene: NA
CDR3 length: 13
V gene: TRBV9
clone size: NA
J gene: TRBJ1-2
CDR3 protein: CASSPGTQYGYTF
CDR3 DNA: TGTGCCAGCAGCCCTGGGACCCAGTATGGCTACACCTTC

D gene: NA
CDR3 length: 15
V gene: TRBV15
clone size: once
J gene: TRBJ1-5
CDR3 protein: CATSRDILSNQPQHF
CDR3 DNA: TGTGCCACCAGCCGGGACATTCTAAGCAATCAGCCCCAGCATTTT

D gene: TRBD2
CDR3 length: 14
V gene: TRBV20-1
clone size: few
J gene: TRBJ2-1
CDR3 protein: CSAESGGGYNEQFF
CDR3 DNA: TGCAGTGCTGAGAGCGGGGGGGGATACAATGAGCAGTTCTTC

D gene: NA
CDR3 length: 12
V gene: TRBV27
clone size: few
J gene: TRBJ1-5
CDR3 protein: CASGDRNQPQHF
CDR3 DNA: TGTGCCAGCGGGGACCGGAATCAGCCCCAGCATTTT

D gene: NA
CDR3 length: 14
V gene: TRBV5-5
clone size: few
J gene: TRBJ1-5
CDR3 protein: CASSVTGLNQPQHF
CDR3 DNA: TGTGCCAGCAGCGTGACAGGTCTGAATCAGCCCCAGCATTTT

D gene: TRBD1
CDR3 length: 14
V gene: TRBV29-1
clone size: NA
J gene: TRBJ1-3
CDR3 protein: CSATGVGSGNTIYF
CDR3 DNA: TGCAGCGCCACAGGGGTCGGCTCTGGAAACACCATATATTTT

D gene: TRBD1
CDR3 length: 13
V gene: TRBV5-6
clone size: NA
J gene: TRBJ1-1
CDR3 protein: CAGYRGLGTEAFF
CDR3 DNA: TGTGCCGGATACAGGGGGCTAGGCACTGAAGCTTTCTTT

D gene: NA
CDR3 length: 12
V gene: TRBV24-1
clone size: NA
J gene: TRBJ2-1
CDR3 protein: CASRHRGGEQFF
CDR3 DNA: TGTGCCTCGAGACACAGGGGGGGTGAGCAGTTCTTC

D gene: TRBD1
CDR3 length: 14
V gene: TRBV7-9
clone size: NA
J gene: TRBJ1-1
CDR3 protein: CASRHGDRGTEAFF
CDR3 DNA: TGTGCCAGCAGGCACGGGGACAGGGGCACTGAAGCTTTCTTT

D gene: NA
CDR3 length: 17
V gene: TRBV6-5
clone size: NA
J gene: TRBJ2-1
CDR3 protein: CASSYDLAGASYNEQFF
CDR3 DNA: TGTGCCAGCAGTTACGACTTGGCGGGGGCCTCCTACAATGAGCAGTTCTTC

D gene: NA
CDR3 length: 13
V gene: TRBV14
clone size: NA
J gene: TRBJ1-2
CDR3 protein: CASSQAPWDGYTF
CDR3 DNA: TGTGCCAGCAGCCAAGCCCCATGGGATGGCTACACCTTC

D gene: TRBD1
CDR3 length: 17
V gene: TRBV20-1
clone size: NA
J gene: TRBJ1-5
CDR3 protein: CSASSGQGSYSNQPQHF
CDR3 DNA: TGCAGTGCTAGTTCGGGACAGGGGTCCTATAGCAATCAGCCCCAGCATTTT

D gene: TRBD2
CDR3 length: 13
V gene: TRBV20-1
clone size: NA
J gene: TRBJ2-3
CDR3 protein: CSARHHDSGGQYF
CDR3 DNA: TGCAGTGCTAGACATCACGATAGCGGGGGGCAGTATTTT

D gene: NA
CDR3 length: 14
V gene: TRBV7-9
clone size: NA
J gene: TRBJ2-5
CDR3 protein: CASSFESAQETQYF
CDR3 DNA: TGTGCCAGCAGCTTCGAGAGCGCGCAAGAGACCCAGTACTTC

D gene: NA
CDR3 length: 12
V gene: TRBV20-1
clone size: NA
J gene: TRBJ2-7
CDR3 protein: CSARPYSYEQYF
CDR3 DNA: TGCAGTGCTAGACCATACTCCTACGAGCAGTACTTC